This paragraph reports one T cell receptor beta chain. The record originates from a study of brain T cells in children with intractable seizures. The time point was: blood from clinic visit 5 months post-surgery; TSC patient then seizure free. At least one anti-epileptic drug was given before surgery. Sequencing was performed with immunoSEQ multiplex PCR; in TCRdb, only in-frame clones are kept and a portion is missing. The sample records about 340,000 clones, 93% being singletons. This CDR3 contains 16 residues. Germline lookup yields CDR1 LGHDT and CDR2 YNNKEL (reference sequence). Trimming took 1 base from V and 0 from J, leaving 11 bases between them.

This sequence joins TRBV3-1 (or the pseudogene TRBV3-2) and TRBJ2-3; D is unclear. The origin of this receptor is a boy in the first two years of life with tuberous sclerosis and intractable seizures. The source was peripheral blood, collected 4 to 6 months after surgery. The DNA for the CDR3 is TGTGCCAGCAGCCAAGGTTGGTGGGCCAGCACAGATACGCAGTATTTT. Encoded protein: CASSQGWWASTDTQYF.